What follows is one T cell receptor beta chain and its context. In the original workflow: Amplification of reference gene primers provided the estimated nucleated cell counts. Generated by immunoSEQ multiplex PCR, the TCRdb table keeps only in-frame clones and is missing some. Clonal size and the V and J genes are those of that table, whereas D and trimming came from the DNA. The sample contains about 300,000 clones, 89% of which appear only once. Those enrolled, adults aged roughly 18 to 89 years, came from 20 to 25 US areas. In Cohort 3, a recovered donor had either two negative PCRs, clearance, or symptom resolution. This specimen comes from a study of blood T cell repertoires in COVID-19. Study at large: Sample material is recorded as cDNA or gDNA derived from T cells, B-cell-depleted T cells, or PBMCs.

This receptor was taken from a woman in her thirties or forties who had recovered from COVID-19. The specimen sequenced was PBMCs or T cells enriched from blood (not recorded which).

The CDR3 sequence: CASSLYRRQDEKLFF. Here the CDR3 DNA reads TGTGCCAGCAGCTTATATAGGAGGCAGGATGAAAAACTGTTTTTT. The chain is built from TRBV7-9 and TRBJ1-4; D call uncertain. The germline V and J ends were trimmed by 2 bases and 6 bases, with 13 bases remaining between them. The CDR3 is 15 amino acids. CDR1 and CDR2 (germline): SEHNR, FQNEAQ (reference sequence).